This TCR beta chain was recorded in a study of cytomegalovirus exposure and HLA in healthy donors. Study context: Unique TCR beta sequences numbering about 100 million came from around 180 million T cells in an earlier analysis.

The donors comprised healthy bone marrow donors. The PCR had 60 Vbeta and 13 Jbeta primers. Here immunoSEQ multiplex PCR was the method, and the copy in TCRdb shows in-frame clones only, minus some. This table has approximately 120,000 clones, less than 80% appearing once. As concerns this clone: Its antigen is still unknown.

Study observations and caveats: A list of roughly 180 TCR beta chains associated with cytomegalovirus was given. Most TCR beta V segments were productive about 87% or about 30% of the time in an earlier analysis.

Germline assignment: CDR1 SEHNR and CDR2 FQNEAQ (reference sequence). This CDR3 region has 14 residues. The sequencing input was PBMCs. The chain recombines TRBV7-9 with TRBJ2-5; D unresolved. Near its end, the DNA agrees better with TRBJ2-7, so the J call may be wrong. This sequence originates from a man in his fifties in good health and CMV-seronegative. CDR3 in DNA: TGTGCCAGCAGCTTTCTAGGCAACGTCTACGAGCAGTACTTC. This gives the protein CASSFLGNVYEQYF.